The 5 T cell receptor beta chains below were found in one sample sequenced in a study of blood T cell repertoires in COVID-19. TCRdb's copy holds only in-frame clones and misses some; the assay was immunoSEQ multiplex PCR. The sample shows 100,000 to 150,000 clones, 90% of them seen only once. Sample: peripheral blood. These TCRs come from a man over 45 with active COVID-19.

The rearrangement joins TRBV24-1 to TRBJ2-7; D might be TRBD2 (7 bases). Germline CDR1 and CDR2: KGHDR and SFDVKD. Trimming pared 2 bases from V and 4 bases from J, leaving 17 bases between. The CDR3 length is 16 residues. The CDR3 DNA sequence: TGTGCCACCAGTGATTGGCGGTTCGGGGGGCGATACGAGCAGTACGTC. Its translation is CATSDWRFGGRYEQYV.

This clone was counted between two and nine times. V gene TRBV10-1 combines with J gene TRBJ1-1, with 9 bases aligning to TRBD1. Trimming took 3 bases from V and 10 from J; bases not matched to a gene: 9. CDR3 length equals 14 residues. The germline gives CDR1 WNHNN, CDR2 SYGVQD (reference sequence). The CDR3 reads CASSDLGTGRPAFF. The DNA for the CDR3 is TGCGCCAGCAGTGACCTCGGGACAGGGAGACCAGCTTTCTTT.

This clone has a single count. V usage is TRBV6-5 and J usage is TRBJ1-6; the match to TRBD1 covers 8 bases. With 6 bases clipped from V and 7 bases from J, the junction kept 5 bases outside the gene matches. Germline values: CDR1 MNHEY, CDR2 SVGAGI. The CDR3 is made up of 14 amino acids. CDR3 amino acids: CASRYRGSNSPLHF. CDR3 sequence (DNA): TGTGCCAGCAGATACAGGGGGAGCAATTCACCCCTCCACTTT.

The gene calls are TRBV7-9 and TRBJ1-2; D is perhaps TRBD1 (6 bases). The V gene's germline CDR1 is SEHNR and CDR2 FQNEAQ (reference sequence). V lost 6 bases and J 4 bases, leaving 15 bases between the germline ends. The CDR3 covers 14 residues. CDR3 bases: TGTGCCAGCAGTCAGGGACAAGGGTTCTATGGCTACACCTTC. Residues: CASSQGQGFYGYTF.

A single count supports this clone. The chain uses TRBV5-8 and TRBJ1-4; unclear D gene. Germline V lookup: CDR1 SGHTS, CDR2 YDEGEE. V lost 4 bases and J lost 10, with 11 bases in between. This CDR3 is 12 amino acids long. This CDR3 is CASSPGGGKLFF. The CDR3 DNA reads TGTGCCAGCAGCCCCGGCGGCGGAAAACTGTTTTTT.